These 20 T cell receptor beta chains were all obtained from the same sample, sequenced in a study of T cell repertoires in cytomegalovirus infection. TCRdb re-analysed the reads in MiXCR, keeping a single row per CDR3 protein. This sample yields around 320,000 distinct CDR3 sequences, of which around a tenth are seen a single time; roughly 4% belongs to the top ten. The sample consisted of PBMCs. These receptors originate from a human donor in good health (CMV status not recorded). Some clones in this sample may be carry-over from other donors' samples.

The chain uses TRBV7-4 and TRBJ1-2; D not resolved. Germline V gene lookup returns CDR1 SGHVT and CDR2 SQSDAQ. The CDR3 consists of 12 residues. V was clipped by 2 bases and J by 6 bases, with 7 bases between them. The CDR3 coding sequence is TGTGCCAGCAGCTTAATCGGGGATGGCTACACCTTC. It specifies CASSLIGDGYTF. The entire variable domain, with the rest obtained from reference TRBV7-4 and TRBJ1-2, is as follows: GAGVSQSPRYKVAKRGRDVALRCDSISGHVTLYWYRQTLGQGSEVLTYSQSDAQRDKSGRPSGRFSAERPERSVSTLKIQRTEQGDSAVYLCASSLIGDGYTFGSGTRLTVV.

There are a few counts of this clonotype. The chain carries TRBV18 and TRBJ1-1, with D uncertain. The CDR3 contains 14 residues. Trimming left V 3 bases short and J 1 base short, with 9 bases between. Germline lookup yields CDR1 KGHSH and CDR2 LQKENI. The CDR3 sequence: CASSPVGPNTEAFF. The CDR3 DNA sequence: TGTGCCAGCTCACCCGTAGGGCCGAACACTGAAGCTTTCTTT.

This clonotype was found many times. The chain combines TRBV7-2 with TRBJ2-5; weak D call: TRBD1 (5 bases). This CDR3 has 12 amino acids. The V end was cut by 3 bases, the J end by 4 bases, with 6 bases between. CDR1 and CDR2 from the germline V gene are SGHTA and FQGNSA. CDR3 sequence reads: CASSFRGETQYF. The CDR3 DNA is TGTGCCAGCAGCTTTAGGGGAGAGACCCAGTACTTC.

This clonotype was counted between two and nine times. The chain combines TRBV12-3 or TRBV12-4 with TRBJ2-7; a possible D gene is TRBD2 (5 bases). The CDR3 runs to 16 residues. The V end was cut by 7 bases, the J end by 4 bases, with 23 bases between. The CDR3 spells CASTPDWRPISYEQYF. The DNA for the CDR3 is TGTGCCAGCACCCCGGACTGGAGACCTATCTCTTACGAGCAGTACTTC.

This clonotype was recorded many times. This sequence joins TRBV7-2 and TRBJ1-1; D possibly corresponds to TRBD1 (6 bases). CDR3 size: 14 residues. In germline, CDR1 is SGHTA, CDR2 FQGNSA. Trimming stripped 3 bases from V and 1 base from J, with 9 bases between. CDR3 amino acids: CASSLMGANTEAFF. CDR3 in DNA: TGTGCCAGCAGCTTGATGGGGGCGAACACTGAAGCTTTCTTT.

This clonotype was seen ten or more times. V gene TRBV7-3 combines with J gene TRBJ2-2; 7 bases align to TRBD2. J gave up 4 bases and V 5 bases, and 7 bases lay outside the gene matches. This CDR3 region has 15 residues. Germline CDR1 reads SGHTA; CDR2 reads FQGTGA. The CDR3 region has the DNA TGTGCCAGCAGCCGTGGACTAGTAGGCACCGGGGAGCTGTTTTTT. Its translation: CASSRGLVGTGELFF. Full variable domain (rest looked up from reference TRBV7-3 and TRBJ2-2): GAGVSQTPSNKVTEKGKYVELRCDPISGHTALYWYRQSLGQGPEFLIYFQGTGAADDSGLPNDRFFAVRPEGSVSTLKIQRTERGDSAVYLCASSRGLVGTGELFFGEGSRLTVL.

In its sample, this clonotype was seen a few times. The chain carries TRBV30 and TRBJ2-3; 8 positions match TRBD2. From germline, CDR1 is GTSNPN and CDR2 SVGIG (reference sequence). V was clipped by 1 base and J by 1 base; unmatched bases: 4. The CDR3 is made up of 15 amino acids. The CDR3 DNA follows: TGTGCCTGGAGTGGACCGGGAGGGCGCACAGATACGCAGTATTTT. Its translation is CAWSGPGGRTDTQYF. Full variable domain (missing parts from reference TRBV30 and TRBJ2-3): SQTIHQWPATLVQPVGSPLSLECTVEGTSNPNLYWYRQAAGRGLQLLFYSVGIGQISSEVPQNLSASRPQDRQFILSSKKLLLSDSGFYLCAWSGPGGRTDTQYFGPGTRLTVL.

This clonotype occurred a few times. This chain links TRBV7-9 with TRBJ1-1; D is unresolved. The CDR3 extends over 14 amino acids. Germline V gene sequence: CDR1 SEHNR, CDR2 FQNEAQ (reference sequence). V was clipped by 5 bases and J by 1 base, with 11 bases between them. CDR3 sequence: CASSQWTQNTEAFF. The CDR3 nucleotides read TGTGCCAGCAGCCAGTGGACCCAGAACACTGAAGCTTTCTTT.

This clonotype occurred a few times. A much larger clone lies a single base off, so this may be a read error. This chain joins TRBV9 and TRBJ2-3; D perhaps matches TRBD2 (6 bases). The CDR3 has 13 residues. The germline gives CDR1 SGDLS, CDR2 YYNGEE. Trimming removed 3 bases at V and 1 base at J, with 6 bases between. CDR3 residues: CASSAGGTDTQYF. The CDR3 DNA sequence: TGTGCCAGCAGCGCGGGGGGCACAGATACGCAGTATTTT.

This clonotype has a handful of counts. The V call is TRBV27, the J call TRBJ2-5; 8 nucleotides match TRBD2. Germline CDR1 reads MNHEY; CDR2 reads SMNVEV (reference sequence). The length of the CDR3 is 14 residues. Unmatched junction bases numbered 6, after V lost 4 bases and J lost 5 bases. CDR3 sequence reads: CASSSVAGRETQYF. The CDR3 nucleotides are TGTGCCAGCAGTTCAGTAGCGGGACGGGAGACCCAGTACTTC.

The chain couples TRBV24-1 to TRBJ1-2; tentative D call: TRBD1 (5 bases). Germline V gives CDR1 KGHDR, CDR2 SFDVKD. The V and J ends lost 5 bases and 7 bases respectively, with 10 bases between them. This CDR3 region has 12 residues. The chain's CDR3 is CATSVEGLGYTF. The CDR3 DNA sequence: TGTGCCACCAGTGTCGAGGGGCTTGGCTACACCTTC.

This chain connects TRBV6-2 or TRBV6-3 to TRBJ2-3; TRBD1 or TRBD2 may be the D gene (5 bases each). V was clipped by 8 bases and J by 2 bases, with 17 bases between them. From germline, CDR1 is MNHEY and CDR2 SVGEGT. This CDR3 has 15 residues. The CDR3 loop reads CASLGVLSTTDTQYF. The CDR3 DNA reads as TGTGCCAGCTTGGGGGTATTATCGACCACAGATACGCAGTATTTT.

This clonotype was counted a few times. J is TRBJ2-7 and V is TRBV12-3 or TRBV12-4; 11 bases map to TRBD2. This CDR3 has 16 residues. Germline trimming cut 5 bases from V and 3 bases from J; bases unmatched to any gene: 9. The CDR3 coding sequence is TGTGCCAGCAGTGCTCCTTTAGCGGGAGGGGGCTACGAGCAGTACTTC. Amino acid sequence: CASSAPLAGGGYEQYF.

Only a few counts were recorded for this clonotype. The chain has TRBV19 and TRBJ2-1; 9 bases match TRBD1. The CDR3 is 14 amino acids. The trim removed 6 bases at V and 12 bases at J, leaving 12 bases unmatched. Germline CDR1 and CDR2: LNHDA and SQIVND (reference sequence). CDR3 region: CASSSSGTGTLQFF. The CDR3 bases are TGTGCCAGTAGCTCATCTGGGACAGGGACGTTGCAGTTCTTC.

The CDR3 DNA sequence: TGTGCCAGCAGCTTAGTGGGATCTAGACAGAAGGGTGAGCAGTTCTTC. Translating gives CASSLVGSRQKGEQFF. The chain uses TRBV7-6 and TRBJ2-1, with D tentatively TRBD1 (5 bases). V shed 1 base and J shed 9 bases, with 19 bases lying between them. CDR1 and CDR2 (germline): SGHVS, FNYEAQ. The CDR3 sequence is 16 residues long.

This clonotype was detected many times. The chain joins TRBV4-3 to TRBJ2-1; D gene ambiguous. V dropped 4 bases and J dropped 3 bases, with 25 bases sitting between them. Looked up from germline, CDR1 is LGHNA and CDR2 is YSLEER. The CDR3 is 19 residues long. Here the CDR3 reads CASSRDTGPHSSGYNEQFF. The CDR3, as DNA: TGCGCCAGCAGCCGAGATACCGGGCCTCACAGCTCGGGCTACAATGAGCAGTTCTTC.

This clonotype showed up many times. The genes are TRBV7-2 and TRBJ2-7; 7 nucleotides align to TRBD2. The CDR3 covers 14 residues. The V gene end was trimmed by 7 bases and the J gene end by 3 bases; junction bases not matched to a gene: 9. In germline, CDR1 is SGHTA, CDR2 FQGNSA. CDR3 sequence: CASTSLLASYEQYF. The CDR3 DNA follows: TGTGCCAGCACCTCACTACTAGCGAGCTACGAGCAGTACTTC.

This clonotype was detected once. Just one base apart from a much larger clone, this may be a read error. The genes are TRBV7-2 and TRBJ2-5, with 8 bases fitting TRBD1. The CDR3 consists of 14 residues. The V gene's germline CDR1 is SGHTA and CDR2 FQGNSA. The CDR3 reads CANSPTGVQETQYF. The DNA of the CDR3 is TGTGCCAACAGCCCGACAGGGGTTCAAGAGACCCAGTACTTC.

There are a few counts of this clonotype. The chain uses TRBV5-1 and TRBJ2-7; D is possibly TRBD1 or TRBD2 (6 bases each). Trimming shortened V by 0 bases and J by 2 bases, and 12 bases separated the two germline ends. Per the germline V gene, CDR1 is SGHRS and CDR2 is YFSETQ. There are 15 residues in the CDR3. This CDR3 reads CASSLVGGLTYEQYF. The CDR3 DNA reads TGCGCCAGCAGCTTGGTCGGGGGCTTGACCTACGAGCAGTACTTC.

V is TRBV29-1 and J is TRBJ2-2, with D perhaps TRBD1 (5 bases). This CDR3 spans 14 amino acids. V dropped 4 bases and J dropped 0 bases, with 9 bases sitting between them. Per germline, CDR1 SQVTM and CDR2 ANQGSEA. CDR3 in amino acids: CSVVRGSNTGELFF. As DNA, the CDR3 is TGCAGCGTTGTTAGGGGCTCGAACACCGGGGAGCTGTTTTTT.